This T cell receptor (beta chain) appears in the sequencing data of a study of monozygotic twins with inflammatory bowel disease (dated by TCRdb to about 2019). Some background on the complete study: The complete study included about 30 monozygotic twin pairs: 19 IBD-discordant Danish pairs and nine German pairs, of which four were IBD-concordant and five were IBD-discordant. Disease-associated traits were sought mainly through comparisons between IBD patients and their genetically identical healthy co-twins within discordant pairs. Each individual had, on average, about 151 000 unique TCRalpha sequences and 181 000 unique TCRbeta sequences available for analysis.

The CDR3 starts with the cysteine, ends with the phenylalanine, and has 15 residues. No DNA accompanies this entry. From the germline V gene (reference sequence), CDR1 is DFQATT and CDR2 is SNEGSKA. From each donor, an approximately 2.7 ml peripheral blood sample was collected into PAXgene tubes and kept at -80 degrees C. Without T cell sorting, total RNA was isolated from whole blood using the PAXgene blood miRNA kit on an automated QIAcube. Deep TCRalpha and TCRbeta repertoire profiling with unique molecular barcoding was performed on peripheral blood of monozygotic twin pairs concordant or discordant for inflammatory bowel disease. Smoking habits were recorded for all twin pairs, and individuals were classified as current, former or never smokers. Libraries were prepared through 5' RACE. The input for every TCR library was around 4,000 ng of total RNA. For each sample, cDNA synthesis with SMARTScribe reverse transcriptase was split into eight separate reactions. Unique molecular identifiers containing a 6-nucleotide sample barcode were introduced through template switching during cDNA synthesis. Amplification of TCRalpha and TCRbeta cDNA involved two nested PCRs of 16 and 9 cycles, and each PCR was followed by bead purification. Before amplification, cDNA was treated with uracil DNA-glycosylase and purified using the QIAquick PCR purification kit. In the second PCR, Illumina TruSeq-compatible adapters and sample-specific barcodes were added. Library quality and concentration were assessed using TapeStation and Qubit, and roughly 5.5 ng of each library was pooled. Sequencing of pooled libraries was carried out on an Illumina HiSeq2500 single-index Rapid Run using 2 x 100 bp reads and custom sequencing primers. Per the source publication's procedure: MiGEC version 1.2.6 was used for UMI-based consensus assembly, which corrected PCR and sequencing errors. MiXCR version 2.1.1 handled V(D)J alignment, clonotype assembly and CDR3 extraction. To normalise gene usage, clonotype sharing and MAIT/NKT TCR abundance, the top 1000, 10 000 and 20 000 clonotypes in each sample were analysed. Diversity was computed as the inverse Simpson index with the vegan R package after downsampling to 27 000 UMIs. Paired Mann-Whitney U tests on discordant twin pairs were used, with Benjamini-Hochberg multiple-testing correction. TCRdb reprocessed the reads into one record per CDR3 protein sequence, lacking DNA. TCRdb, not the authors, supplied the V and J calls. This sample's listing comprises 150,000 to 200,000 distinct CDR3 sequences. The top ten clonotypes cover 2% to 2.5% of the sample.

Comments on this clonotype: The antigen it recognizes is unknown.

On the study overall, not on this receptor specifically: The analysis was unable to tell apart different T cell subtypes. No difference in repertoire similarity was observed between concordant and discordant twins, possibly owing to limited statistical power. Compared with healthy twins, IBD patients shared fewer clonotypes with other individuals, and the difference was most pronounced in patients with signs of disease activity. IBD patients had lower TCRbeta repertoire diversity, measured by the inverse Simpson index, than their healthy co-twins. The results gave no support for a single strong signal or clonotype linked to IBD. Because patients received different immunosuppressive treatments, the repertoires may have picked up extra background noise and variability between individuals.

The chain was built from TRBV20-1 and TRBJ2-7; TCRdb's assignment of TRBD1 cannot be checked, as there is no DNA. The sequence was obtained from a human donor with ulcerative colitis or Crohn's disease, or a healthy co-twin of an affected twin (not recorded which). Sequences were obtained from blood. This receptor has the CDR3 CSARSGSQPGYEQYF.